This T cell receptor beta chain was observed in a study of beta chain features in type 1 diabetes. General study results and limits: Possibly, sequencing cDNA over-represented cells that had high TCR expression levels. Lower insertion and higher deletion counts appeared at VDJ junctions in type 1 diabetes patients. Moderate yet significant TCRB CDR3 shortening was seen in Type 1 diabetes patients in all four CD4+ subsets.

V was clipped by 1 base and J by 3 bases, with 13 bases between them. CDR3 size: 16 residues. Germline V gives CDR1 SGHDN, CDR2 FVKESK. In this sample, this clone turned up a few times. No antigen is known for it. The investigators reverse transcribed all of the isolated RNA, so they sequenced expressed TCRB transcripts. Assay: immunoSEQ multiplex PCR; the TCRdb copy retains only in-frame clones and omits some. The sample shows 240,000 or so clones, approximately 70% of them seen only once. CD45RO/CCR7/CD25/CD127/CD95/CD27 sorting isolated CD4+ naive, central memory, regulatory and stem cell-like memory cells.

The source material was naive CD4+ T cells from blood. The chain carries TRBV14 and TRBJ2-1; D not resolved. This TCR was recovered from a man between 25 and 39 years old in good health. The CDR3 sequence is CASSQGVRKNYNEQFF. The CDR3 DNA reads TGTGCCAGCAGCCAAGGGGTCCGGAAAAACTACAATGAGCAGTTCTTC.